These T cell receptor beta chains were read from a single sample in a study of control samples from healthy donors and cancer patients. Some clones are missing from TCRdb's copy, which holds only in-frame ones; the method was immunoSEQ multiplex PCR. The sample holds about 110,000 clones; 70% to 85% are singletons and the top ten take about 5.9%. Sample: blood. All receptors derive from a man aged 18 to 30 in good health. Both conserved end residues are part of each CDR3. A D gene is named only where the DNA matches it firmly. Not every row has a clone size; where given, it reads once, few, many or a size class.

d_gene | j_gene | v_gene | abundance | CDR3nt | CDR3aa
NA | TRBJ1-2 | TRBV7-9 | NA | TGTGCCAGCAGCTTAGCGGGATTGGGGCCTAACTATGGCTACACCTTC | CASSLAGLGPNYGYTF
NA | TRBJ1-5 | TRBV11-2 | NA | TGTGCCAGCAGCTTAGACCATAGCAATCAGCCCCAGCATTTT | CASSLDHSNQPQHF
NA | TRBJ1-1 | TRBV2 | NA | TGTGCCAGCAGCGGCCTTGATATGAACACTGAAGCTTTCTTT | CASSGLDMNTEAFF
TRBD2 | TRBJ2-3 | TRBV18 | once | TGTGCCAGCTCCCCCTTAGCGGGGGGAAGCACAGATACGCAGTATTTT | CASSPLAGGSTDTQYF
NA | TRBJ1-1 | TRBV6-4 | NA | TGTGCCAGCAGTCCAGGGATTGGTACTGAAGCTTTCTTT | CASSPGIGTEAFF
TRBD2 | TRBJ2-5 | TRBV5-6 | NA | TGTGCCAGCAGCCGCGCCCCTGGGAGACTAGCGGGGGAGGAGACCCAGTACTTC | CASSRAPGRLAGEETQYF
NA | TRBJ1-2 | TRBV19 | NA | TGTGCCAGTAGTACCCTCCAGAGTTCCTATGGCTACACCTTC | CASSTLQSSYGYTF
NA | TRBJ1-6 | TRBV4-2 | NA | TGTGCCAGCAGCCAAGACCCCCTTAATTCACCCCTCCACTTT | CASSQDPLNSPLHF
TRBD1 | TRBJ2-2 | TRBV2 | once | TGTGCCAGCAGGGGACAGGGCACTAACACCGGGGAGCTGTTTTTT | CASRGQGTNTGELFF
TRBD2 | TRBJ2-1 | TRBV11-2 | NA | TGTGCCAGCAGCTTAAAGCGGGGAATCTACAATGAGCAGTTCTTC | CASSLKRGIYNEQFF
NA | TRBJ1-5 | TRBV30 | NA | TGTGCCTGGAGCCCCTCGCCCAATCAGCCCCAGCATTTT | CAWSPSPNQPQHF
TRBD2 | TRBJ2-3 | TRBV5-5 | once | TGTGCCAGCAGCTTGGGACTAGCGGCAGATACGCAGTATTTT | CASSLGLAADTQYF
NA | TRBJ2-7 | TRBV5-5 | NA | TGTGCCAGCAGCTTGATAACAGGGCCTACCTACGAGCAGTACTTC | CASSLITGPTYEQYF
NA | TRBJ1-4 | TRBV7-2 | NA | TGTGCCAGCAGCTTGGGGGTTGCAACTAATGAAAAACTGTTTTTT | CASSLGVATNEKLFF
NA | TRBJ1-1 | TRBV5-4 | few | TGTGCCAGCAGCTCGGGATCTTACTCCACTGAAGCTTTCTTT | CASSSGSYSTEAFF
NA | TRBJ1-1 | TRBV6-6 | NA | TGTGCCAGCAGCCCCGGGTTAAAAGCTTTCTTT | CASSPGLKAFF
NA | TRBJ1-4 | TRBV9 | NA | TGTGCCAGCAGCGCGGGGATCGAGACCTGGGAAAAACTGTTTTTT | CASSAGIETWEKLFF
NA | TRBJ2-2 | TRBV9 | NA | TGTGCCAGCAGCGTCTTGGGGGGTGGCACCGGGGAGCTGTTTTTT | CASSVLGGGTGELFF
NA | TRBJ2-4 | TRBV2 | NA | TGTGCCAGCAGTGACCCGGGACTAGCCAAAAACATTCAGTACTTC | CASSDPGLAKNIQYF
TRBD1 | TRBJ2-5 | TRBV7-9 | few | TGTGCCAGCAGCACCCGGACAGGGGGAGAGACCCAGTACTTC | CASSTRTGGETQYF
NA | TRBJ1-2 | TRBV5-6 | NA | TGTGCCAGCAGCTTGGCCGGGGGGACCAGCTATGGCTACACCTTC | CASSLAGGTSYGYTF
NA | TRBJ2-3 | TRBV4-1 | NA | TGCGCCAGCAGCCAAGATTCCGATGGCACAGATACGCAGTATTTT | CASSQDSDGTDTQYF
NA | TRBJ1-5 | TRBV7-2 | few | TGTGCCAGCAGCTTACTACCTTTGGGGGGCAGAAATCAGCCCCAGCATTTT | CASSLLPLGGRNQPQHF
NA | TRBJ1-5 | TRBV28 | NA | TGTGCCAGCAGTTTAGAGGGAAGTAGCAATCAGCCCCAGCATTTT | CASSLEGSSNQPQHF
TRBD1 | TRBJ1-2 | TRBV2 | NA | TGTGCCAGCGGCCGAGGGACAGGAGCCTATGGCTACACCTTC | CASGRGTGAYGYTF
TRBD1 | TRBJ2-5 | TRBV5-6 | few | TGTGCCAGCAGCCCCCGGACAGGGGTAAGGGAGACCCAGTACTTC | CASSPRTGVRETQYF
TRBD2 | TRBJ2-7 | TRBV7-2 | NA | TGTGCCAGCAGCACCTCGGGGGGGACGGCTTCCTACGAGCAGTACTTC | CASSTSGGTASYEQYF
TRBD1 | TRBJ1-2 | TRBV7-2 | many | TGTGCCAGCAGCCGCCGGGACAGGGATGGCTACACCTTC | CASSRRDRDGYTF
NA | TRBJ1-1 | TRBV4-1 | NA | TGCGCCAGCAGCCAAGTGGGGACCCCGAACACTGAAGCTTTCTTT | CASSQVGTPNTEAFF
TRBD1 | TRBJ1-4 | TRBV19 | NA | TGTGCCAGTAGTATAGTCGGCCAGGGGGCCTCCTTTGATGAAAAACTGTTTTTT | CASSIVGQGASFDEKLFF
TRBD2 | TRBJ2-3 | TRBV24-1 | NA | TGTGCCACCAGTGAACTCACTAGCGGGGATTCCGATACGCAGTATTTT | CATSELTSGDSDTQYF
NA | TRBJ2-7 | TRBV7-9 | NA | TGTGCCAGCAGCCCCAAGGGACCCTACGAGCAGTACTTC | CASSPKGPYEQYF
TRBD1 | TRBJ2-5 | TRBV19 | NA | TGTGCCAGTAGCATCCTTTGGACAGGGAACCGGGAGACCCAGTACTTC | CASSILWTGNRETQYF
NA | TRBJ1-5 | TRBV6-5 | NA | TGTGCCAGCATTCTAGCAGGAAATAATCAGCCCCAGCATTTT | CASILAGNNQPQHF
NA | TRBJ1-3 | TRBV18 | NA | TGTGCCAGCTCACTCGCTCCCATGGCGTCCGGGACTGGAAACACCATATATTTT | CASSLAPMASGTGNTIYF
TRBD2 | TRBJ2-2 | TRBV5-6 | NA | TGTGCCAGCAGCTGGGGGGGTGAGGACACCGGGGAGCTGTTTTTT | CASSWGGEDTGELFF
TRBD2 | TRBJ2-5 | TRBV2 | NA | TGTGCCAGCTTGGTCCGGCTAGCGGGTCGAAGGACCCAGTACTTC | CASLVRLAGRRTQYF
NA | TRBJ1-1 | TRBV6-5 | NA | TGTGCCAGCAGTTCGGTCTTGGGTCACACTGAAGCTTTCTTT | CASSSVLGHTEAFF
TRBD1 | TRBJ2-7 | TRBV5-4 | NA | TGTGCCAGCAGCAGGCTGGTCCCGGACAGGGGCTACGAGCAGTACTTC | CASSRLVPDRGYEQYF
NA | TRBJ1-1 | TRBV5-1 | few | TGCGCCAGCAGCCCCCTAGCGGGGTTTACCACTGAAGCTTTCTTT | CASSPLAGFTTEAFF
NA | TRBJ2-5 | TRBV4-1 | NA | TGCGCCAGCAGCCACCGAGGAGGGTCGGGGGAGACCCAGTACTTC | CASSHRGGSGETQYF
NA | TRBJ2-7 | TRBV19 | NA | TGTGCCAGTAGTATGCTTACCGGGACATTACCCTACGAGCAGTACTTC | CASSMLTGTLPYEQYF
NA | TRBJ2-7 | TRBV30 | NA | TGTGCCTTGACAGACTCCCCCTACGAGCAGTACTTC | CALTDSPYEQYF
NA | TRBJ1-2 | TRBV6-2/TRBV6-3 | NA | TGTGCCAGCAGTCTTGTCTTAAACGGGGGCGGTTTCGGTGGCTACACCTTC | CASSLVLNGGGFGGYTF
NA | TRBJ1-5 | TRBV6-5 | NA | TGTGCCAGCAAGGATGGCAATCAGCCCCAGCATTTT | CASKDGNQPQHF
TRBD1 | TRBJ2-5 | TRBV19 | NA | TGTGCCAGTAGCCCTCTACCGGGACAGATACAAGAGACCCAGTACTTC | CASSPLPGQIQETQYF
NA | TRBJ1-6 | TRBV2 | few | TGTGCCGGGCGTCGGACGGCGAATTCACCCCTCCACTTT | CAGRRTANSPLHF
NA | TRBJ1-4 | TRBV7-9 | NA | TGTGCCAGCAGCTTAGTGGGAGGGGGGGAAAAACTGTTTTTT | CASSLVGGGEKLFF
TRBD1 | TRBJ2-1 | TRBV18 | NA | TGTGCCAGCTCACCCCCGGGACAGGGTTATGGCAATGAGCAGTTCTTC | CASSPPGQGYGNEQFF
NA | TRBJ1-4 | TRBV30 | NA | TGTGCCAACAGGGAGAATGAAAAACTGTTTTTT | CANRENEKLFF
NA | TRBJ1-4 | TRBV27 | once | TGTGCCAGCAGTTTGTTCGGGGGGAGTGCAACTAATGAAAAACTGTTTTTT | CASSLFGGSATNEKLFF
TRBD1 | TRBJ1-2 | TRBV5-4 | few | TGTGCCACCCGGACAGGGGAAAAAAACTATGGCTACACCTTC | CATRTGEKNYGYTF